In this sample, the clone carrying this TCR beta chain turned up many times. This CDR3 is built from 16 residues. Trimming pared 1 base from V and 4 bases from J, leaving 15 bases between. Germline lookup yields CDR1 SGHVS and CDR2 FNYEAQ. TCRdb re-called the 5' RACE reads with MiXCR, one entry per CDR3 protein. This sample yields about 49,000 distinct CDR3 sequences, of which roughly 7% are seen a single time; roughly 1.4% belongs to the top ten. This specimen belongs to a study of T-cell memory formation after mild COVID-19. V gene TRBV7-6 combines with J gene TRBJ2-3; tentative D call: TRBD2 (6 bases). The receptor was isolated from a man aged 18 to 29 who had mild COVID-19 (a few samples of this study predate the infection). Cell type and time point are not known. Sequencing input: PBMCs or a T cell subset sorted from them (not recorded which). For the CDR3, the DNA is TGTGCCAGCAGCTTAGTAGGAGGGCTAGAGGCAGATACGCAGTATTTT. This sequence encodes CASSLVGGLEADTQYF.